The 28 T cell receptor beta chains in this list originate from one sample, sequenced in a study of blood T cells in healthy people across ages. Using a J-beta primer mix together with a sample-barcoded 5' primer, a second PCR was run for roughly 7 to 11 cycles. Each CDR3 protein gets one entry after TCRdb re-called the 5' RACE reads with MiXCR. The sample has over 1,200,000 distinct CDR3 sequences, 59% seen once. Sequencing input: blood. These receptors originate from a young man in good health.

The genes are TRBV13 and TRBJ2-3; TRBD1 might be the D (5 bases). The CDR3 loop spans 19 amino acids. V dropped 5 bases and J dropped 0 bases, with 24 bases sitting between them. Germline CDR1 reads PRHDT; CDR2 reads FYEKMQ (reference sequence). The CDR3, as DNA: TGTGCCAGCAGCGCGACGACAAACAGGCACACGTCTAGCACAGATACGCAGTATTTT. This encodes CASSATTNRHTSSTDTQYF.

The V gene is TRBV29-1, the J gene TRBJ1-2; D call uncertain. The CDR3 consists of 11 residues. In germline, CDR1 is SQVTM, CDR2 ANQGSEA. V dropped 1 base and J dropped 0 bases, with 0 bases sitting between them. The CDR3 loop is CSVEANYGYTF. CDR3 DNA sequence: TGCAGCGTTGAAGCTAACTATGGCTACACCTTC.

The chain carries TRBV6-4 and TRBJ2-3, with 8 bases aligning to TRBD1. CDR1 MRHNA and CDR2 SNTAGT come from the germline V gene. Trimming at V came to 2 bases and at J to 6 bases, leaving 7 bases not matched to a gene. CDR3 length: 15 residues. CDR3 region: CASSDEAGGADTQYF. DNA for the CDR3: TGTGCCAGCAGTGACGAGGCAGGGGGCGCCGATACGCAGTATTTT.

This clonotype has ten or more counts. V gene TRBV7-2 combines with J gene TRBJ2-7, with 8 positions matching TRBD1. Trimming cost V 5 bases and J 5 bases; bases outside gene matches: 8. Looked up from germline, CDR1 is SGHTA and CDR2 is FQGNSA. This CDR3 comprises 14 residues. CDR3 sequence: CASSLTQGAHEQYF. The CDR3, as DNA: TGTGCCAGCAGCCTGACGCAGGGGGCCCACGAGCAGTACTTC.

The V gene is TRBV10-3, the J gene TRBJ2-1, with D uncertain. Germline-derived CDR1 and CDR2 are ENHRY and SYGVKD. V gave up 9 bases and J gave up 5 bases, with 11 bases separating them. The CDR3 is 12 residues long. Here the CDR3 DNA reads TGTGCCATAGAGACCGCAAACAATGAGCAGTTCTTC. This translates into CAIETANNEQFF.

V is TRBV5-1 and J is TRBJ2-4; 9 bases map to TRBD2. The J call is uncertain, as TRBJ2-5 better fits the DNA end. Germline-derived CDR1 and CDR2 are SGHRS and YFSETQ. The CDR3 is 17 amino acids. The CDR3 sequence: CASSLSREGLRRETQYF. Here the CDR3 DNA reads TGCGCCAGCAGCTTGTCGCGGGAGGGCCTTCGTAGGGAGACCCAGTACTTC.

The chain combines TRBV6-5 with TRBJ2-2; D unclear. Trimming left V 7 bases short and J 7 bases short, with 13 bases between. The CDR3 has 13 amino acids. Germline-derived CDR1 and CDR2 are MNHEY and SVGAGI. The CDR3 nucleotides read TGTGCCAGCACCGACGGACCCGTCGGGGAGCTGTTTTTT. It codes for CASTDGPVGELFF.

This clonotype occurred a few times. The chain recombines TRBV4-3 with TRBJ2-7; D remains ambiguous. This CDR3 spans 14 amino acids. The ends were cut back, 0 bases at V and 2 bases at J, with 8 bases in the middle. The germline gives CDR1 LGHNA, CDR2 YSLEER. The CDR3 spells CASSQDLGPYEQYF. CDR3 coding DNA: TGCGCCAGCAGCCAAGATTTAGGGCCCTACGAGCAGTACTTC.

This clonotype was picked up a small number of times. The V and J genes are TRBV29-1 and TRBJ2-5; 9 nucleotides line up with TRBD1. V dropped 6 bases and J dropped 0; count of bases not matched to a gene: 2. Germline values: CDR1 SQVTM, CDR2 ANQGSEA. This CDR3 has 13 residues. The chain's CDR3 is CSVGTGNQETQYF. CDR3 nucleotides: TGCAGCGTCGGGACAGGGAACCAAGAGACCCAGTACTTC.

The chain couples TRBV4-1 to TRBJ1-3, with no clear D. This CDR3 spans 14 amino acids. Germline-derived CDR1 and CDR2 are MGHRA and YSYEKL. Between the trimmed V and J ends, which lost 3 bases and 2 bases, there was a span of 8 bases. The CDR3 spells CASSQPTAGNTIYF. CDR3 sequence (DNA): TGCGCCAGCAGCCAGCCCACAGCTGGAAACACCATATATTTT.

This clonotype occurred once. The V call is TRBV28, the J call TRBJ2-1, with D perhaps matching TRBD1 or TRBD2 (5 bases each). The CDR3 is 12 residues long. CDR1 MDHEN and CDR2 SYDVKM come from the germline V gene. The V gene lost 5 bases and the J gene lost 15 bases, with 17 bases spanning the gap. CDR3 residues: CASSPLTKGTFF. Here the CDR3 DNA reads TGTGCCAGCAGTCCTCTTACTAAGGGGACGTTCTTC.

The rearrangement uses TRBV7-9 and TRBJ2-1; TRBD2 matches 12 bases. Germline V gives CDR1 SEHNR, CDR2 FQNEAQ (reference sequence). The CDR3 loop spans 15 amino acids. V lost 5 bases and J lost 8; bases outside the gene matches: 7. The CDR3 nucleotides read TGTGCCAGCAGCCGCGGACTAGCGGGATTTTATGAGCAGTTCTTC. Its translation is CASSRGLAGFYEQFF.

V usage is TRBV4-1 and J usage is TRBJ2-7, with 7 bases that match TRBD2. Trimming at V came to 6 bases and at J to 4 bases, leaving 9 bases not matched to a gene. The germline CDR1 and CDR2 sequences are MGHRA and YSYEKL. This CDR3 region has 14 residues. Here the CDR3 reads CASSPSGKYYEQYF. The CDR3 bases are TGCGCCAGCAGTCCCAGCGGGAAATATTACGAGCAGTACTTC.

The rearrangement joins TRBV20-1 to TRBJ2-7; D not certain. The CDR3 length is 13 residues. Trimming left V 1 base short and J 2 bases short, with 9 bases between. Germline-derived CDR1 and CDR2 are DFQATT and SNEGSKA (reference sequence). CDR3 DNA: TGCAGTGCTAGAGGCAGCACAGCCTACGAGCAGTACTTC. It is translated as CSARGSTAYEQYF.

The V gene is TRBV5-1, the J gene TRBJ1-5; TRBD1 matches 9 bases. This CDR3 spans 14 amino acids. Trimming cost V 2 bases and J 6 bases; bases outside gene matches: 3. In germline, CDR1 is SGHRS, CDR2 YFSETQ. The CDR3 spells CASSLGTGLQPQHF. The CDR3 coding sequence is TGCGCCAGCAGCTTAGGGACAGGGCTTCAGCCCCAGCATTTT.

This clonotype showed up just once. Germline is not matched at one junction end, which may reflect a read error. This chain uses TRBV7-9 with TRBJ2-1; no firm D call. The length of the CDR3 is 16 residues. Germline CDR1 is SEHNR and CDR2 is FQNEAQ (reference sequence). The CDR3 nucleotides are TGTGCCGGCAGCTTAGCAAAGCGACCCTCCTACAATGAGCAGTTCTTC. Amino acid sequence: CAGSLAKRPSYNEQFF. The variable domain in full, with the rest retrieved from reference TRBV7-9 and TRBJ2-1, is DTGVSQNPRHKITKRGQNVTFRCDPISEHNRLYWYRQTLGQGPEFLTYFQNEAQLEKSRLLSDRFSAERPKGSFSTLEIQRTEQGDSAMYLCAGSLAKRPSYNEQFFGPGTRLTVL.

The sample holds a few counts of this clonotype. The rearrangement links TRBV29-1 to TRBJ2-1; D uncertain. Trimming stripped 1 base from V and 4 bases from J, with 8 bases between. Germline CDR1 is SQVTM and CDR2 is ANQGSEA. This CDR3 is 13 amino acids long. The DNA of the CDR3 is TGCAGCGTTGAAGTCCAGACTTACAATGAGCAGTTCTTC. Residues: CSVEVQTYNEQFF.

CDR3 amino acids: CSARVGLAGTRVYEQYF. CDR3 DNA sequence: TGCAGTGCTAGAGTCGGACTAGCGGGAACTCGCGTCTACGAGCAGTACTTC. The rearrangement joins TRBV20-1 to TRBJ2-7, with 12 bases fitting TRBD2. The germline gives CDR1 DFQATT, CDR2 SNEGSKA (reference sequence). The CDR3 is 17 amino acids. V lost 1 base, J lost 3 bases, and 10 bases stayed unmatched.

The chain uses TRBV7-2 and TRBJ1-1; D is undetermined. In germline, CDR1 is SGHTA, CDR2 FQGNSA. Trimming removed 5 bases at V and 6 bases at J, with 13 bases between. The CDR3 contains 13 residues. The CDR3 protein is CASSRVTNAEAFF. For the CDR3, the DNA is TGTGCCAGCAGCCGGGTTACAAACGCTGAAGCTTTCTTT.

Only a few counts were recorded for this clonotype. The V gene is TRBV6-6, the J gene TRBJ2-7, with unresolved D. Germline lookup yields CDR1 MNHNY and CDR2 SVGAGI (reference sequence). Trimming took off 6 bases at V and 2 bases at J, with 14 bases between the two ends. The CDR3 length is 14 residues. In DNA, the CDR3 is TGTGCCAGCAGACCCACCACAGAGACCTACGAGCAGTACTTC. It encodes CASRPTTETYEQYF.

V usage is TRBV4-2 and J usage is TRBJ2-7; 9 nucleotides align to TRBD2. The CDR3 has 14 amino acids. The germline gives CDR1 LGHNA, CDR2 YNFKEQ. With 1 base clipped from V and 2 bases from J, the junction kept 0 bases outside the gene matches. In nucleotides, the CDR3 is TGTGCCAGCAGCCAAGGGACTAGCGCCTACGAGCAGTACTTC. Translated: CASSQGTSAYEQYF.

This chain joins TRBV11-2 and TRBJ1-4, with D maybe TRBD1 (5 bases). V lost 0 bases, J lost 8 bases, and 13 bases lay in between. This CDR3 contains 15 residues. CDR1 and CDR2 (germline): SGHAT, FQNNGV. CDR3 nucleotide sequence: TGTGCCAGCAGCTTAGATCAGGGTAGGCGGGAAAAACTGTTTTTT. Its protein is CASSLDQGRREKLFF.

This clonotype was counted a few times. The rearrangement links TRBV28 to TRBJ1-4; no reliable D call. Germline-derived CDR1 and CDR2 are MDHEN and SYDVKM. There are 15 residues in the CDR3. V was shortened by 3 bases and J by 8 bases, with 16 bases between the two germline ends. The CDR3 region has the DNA TGTGCCAGCAGTTTTGGGCCGGTCATAAAAGAAAAACTGTTTTTT. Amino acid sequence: CASSFGPVIKEKLFF.

Here the CDR3 reads CASKSQRDFPYNEQFF. In nucleotides, the CDR3 is TGTGCCAGCAAGAGTCAGCGGGACTTCCCCTACAATGAGCAGTTCTTC. The chain couples TRBV7-8 to TRBJ2-1, with 7 nucleotides matching TRBD2. The germline V gene has CDR1 SGHVS and CDR2 FQNEAQ. V trimming: 7 bases; J trimming: 2 bases; junction bases outside the gene matches: 11. CDR3 length: 16 amino acids.

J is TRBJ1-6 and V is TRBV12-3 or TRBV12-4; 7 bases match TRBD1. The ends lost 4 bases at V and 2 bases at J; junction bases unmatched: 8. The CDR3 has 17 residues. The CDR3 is CASSSDRPSPYNSPLHF. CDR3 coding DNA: TGTGCCAGCAGTTCGGACAGGCCGAGCCCCTATAATTCACCCCTCCACTTT.

The CDR3 sequence is CASSHEDSGNTIYF. The CDR3 nucleotides read TGTGCCAGCAGCCACGAGGACTCTGGAAACACCATATATTTT. This chain uses TRBV3-1 with TRBJ1-3; D unresolved. V lost 3 bases to trimming and J lost 0 bases, with 6 bases between them. The CDR3 extends over 14 amino acids. CDR1 is LGHDT, CDR2 YNNKEL, per germline (reference sequence).

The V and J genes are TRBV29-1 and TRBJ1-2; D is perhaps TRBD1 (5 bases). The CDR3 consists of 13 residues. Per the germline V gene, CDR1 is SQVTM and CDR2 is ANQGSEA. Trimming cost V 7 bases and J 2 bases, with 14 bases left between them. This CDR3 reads CSALRGGNYGYTF. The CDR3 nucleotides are TGCAGCGCCCTGAGGGGTGGGAACTATGGCTACACCTTC.

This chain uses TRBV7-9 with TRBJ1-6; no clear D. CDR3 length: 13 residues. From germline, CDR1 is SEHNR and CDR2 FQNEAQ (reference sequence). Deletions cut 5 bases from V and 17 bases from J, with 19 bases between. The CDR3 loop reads CASSPSGLAVIHF. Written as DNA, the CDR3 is TGTGCCAGCAGCCCATCGGGGTTGGCCGTCATCCACTTT.